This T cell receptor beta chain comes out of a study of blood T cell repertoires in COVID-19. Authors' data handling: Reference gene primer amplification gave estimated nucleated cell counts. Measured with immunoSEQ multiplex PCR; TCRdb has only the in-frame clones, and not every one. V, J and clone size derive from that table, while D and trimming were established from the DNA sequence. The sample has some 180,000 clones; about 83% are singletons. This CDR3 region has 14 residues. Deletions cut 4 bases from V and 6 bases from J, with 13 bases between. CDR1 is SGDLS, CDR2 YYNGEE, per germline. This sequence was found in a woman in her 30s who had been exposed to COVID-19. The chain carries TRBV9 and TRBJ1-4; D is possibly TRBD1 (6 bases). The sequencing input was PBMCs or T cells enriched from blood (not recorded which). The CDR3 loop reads CASSPRTEHEKLFF. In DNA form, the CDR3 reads TGTGCCAGCAGCCCTCGGACAGAGCATGAAAAACTGTTTTTT. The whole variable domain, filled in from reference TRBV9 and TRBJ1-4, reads DSGVTQTPKHLITATGQRVTLRCSPRSGDLSVYWYQQSLDQGLQFLIQYYNGEERAKGNILERFSAQQFPDLHSELNLSSLELGDSALYFCASSPRTEHEKLFFGSGTQLSVL.